Listed below are T cell receptor beta chains from one sample, sequenced in a study of T-cell memory formation after mild COVID-19. One entry per CDR3 protein results from TCRdb running MiXCR on the 5' RACE reads. The sample consists of approximately 210,000 distinct CDR3 sequences, 18% of them appearing once. The specimen sequenced was PBMCs or a T cell subset sorted from them (not recorded which). The receptors come from an adult woman who had mild COVID-19 (a few samples of this study predate the infection). Cell type and time point are not known. Both conserved end residues are part of each CDR3. Fields, in order: D gene, J gene, V gene, clone size, CDR3 protein, CDR3 DNA. The D gene is left open where the match is weak. Some rows have no size entry. The others give once, few or many, or a class for an expanded clone.

>-|TRBJ1-1|TRBV7-2|few
CANLPDYGSSNTEAFF
TGTGCCAACCTCCCCGATTACGGGAGCTCCAACACTGAAGCTTTCTTT
>TRBD2|TRBJ2-3|TRBV11-3|-
CASSPIAGVSTDTQYF
TGTGCCAGCAGCCCAATAGCGGGGGTTAGCACAGATACGCAGTATTTT
>-|TRBJ1-2|TRBV6-1|-
CASSEDFDYGYTF
TGTGCCAGCAGTGAGGACTTCGACTATGGCTACACCTTC
>TRBD2|TRBJ2-1|TRBV24-1|few
CATSTILAGEDEQFF
TGTGCCACCAGTACCATACTAGCGGGAGAGGATGAGCAGTTCTTC
>-|TRBJ2-5|TRBV7-3|-
CASSLSGLGETQYF
TGTGCCAGCAGCTTAAGTGGACTGGGCGAGACCCAGTACTTC
>-|TRBJ1-1|TRBV4-2|-
CASSQSRTSNTEAFF
TGTGCCAGCAGCCAAAGTCGGACCTCGAACACTGAAGCTTTCTTT
>TRBD1|TRBJ1-6|TRBV4-1|few
CASRTLGTGVEPLHF
TGCGCCAGCAGGACTCTTGGGACAGGGGTTGAACCCCTCCACTTT
>TRBD1|TRBJ2-2|TRBV20-1|many
CSARDFQGARPGELFF
TGCAGTGCTAGAGATTTCCAGGGGGCGCGTCCCGGGGAGCTGTTTTTT
>-|TRBJ2-3|TRBV7-2|many
CASSLVGRDTQYF
TGTGCCAGCAGCTTAGTGGGTAGGGATACGCAGTATTTT
>-|TRBJ2-2|TRBV6-5|-
CASSYSRALGELFF
TGTGCCAGCAGTTACTCTCGTGCTCTCGGGGAGCTGTTTTTT
>-|TRBJ1-2|TRBV6-5|-
CASSYHGSSNYGYTF
TGTGCCAGCAGTTACCATGGGTCATCTAACTATGGCTACACCTTC
>TRBD1|TRBJ1-1|TRBV3-1|-
CASSQTGRTEAFF
TGTGCCAGCAGCCAGACAGGGCGGACTGAAGCTTTCTTT
>TRBD1|TRBJ1-5|TRBV7-9|few
CASSLVSWGDRGFSSNQPQHF
TGTGCCAGCAGCTTAGTAAGTTGGGGGGACAGGGGATTCTCTAGCAATCAGCCCCAGCATTTT
>-|TRBJ1-5|TRBV7-8|-
CASSLPHREQSDSSNQPQHF
TGTGCCAGCAGCTTACCTCATAGGGAACAGTCAGACTCTAGCAATCAGCCCCAGCATTTT
>TRBD2|TRBJ2-3|TRBV7-2|few
CASSLRLAASTDTQYF
TGTGCCAGCAGCTTAAGGCTAGCGGCCAGCACAGATACGCAGTATTTT
>-|TRBJ1-6|TRBV3-1|-
CASSQTEYNSPLHF
TGTGCCAGCAGCCAGACAGAGTATAATTCACCCCTCCACTTT
>-|TRBJ2-1|TRBV20-1|many
CSARARNSYNEQFF
TGCAGTGCTAGAGCGAGAAACAGTTACAATGAGCAGTTCTTC
>-|TRBJ1-2|TRBV18|few
CASSPDLSSNYGYTF
TGTGCCAGCTCACCCGACTTAAGTTCTAACTATGGCTACACCTTC
>TRBD2|TRBJ2-7|TRBV3-1|few
CASSRLAGGPYEQYF
TGTGCCAGCAGCCGTCTAGCGGGAGGTCCCTACGAGCAGTACTTC
>-|TRBJ2-7|TRBV20-1|-
CSARGVGHPYEQYF
TGCAGTGCAAGGGGGGTCGGGCACCCCTACGAGCAGTACTTC
>-|TRBJ2-5|TRBV20-1|-
CSAARVRAWQGGQETQYF
TGCAGTGCTGCGAGGGTGAGGGCTTGGCAGGGTGGCCAAGAGACCCAGTACTTC
>TRBD1|TRBJ1-6|TRBV4-2|once
CASSPRDRGDSPLHF
TGTGCCAGCAGCCCCAGGGACAGGGGTGATTCACCCCTCCACTTT
>-|TRBJ2-2|TRBV12-3/TRBV12-4|-
CASTKTGELFF
TGTGCCAGCACAAAGACCGGGGAGCTGTTTTTT
>-|TRBJ2-5|TRBV27|-
CASSLDSTQETQYF
TGTGCCAGCAGTTTAGACAGCACACAAGAGACCCAGTACTTC
>-|TRBJ2-1|TRBV27|-
CASSHRLGLLDNEQFF
TGTGCCAGCAGCCACCGGCTCGGACTTCTAGACAATGAGCAGTTCTTC
>-|TRBJ2-1|TRBV29-1|-
CSVDQGVGSEQFF
TGCAGCGTTGACCAGGGGGTCGGGAGTGAGCAGTTCTTC
>-|TRBJ1-2|TRBV20-1|-
CSASGGISNGYTF
TGCAGTGCTAGTGGGGGCATTAGCAATGGCTACACCTTC
>TRBD1|TRBJ1-2|TRBV20-1|few
CSARPPGGDYGYTF
TGCAGTGCTAGACCTCCAGGGGGAGACTATGGCTACACCTTC
>TRBD1|TRBJ2-7|TRBV6-5|few
CASIPPRVTGQGIYEQYF
TGTGCCAGCATCCCGCCAAGGGTCACGGGACAGGGGATCTACGAGCAGTACTTC
>-|TRBJ2-7|TRBV12-3/TRBV12-4|few
CASSPQGLKQYF
TGTGCCAGCAGTCCCCAGGGATTGAAACAGTACTTC
>TRBD1|TRBJ2-5|TRBV6-5|once
CASSYSTGQETQYF
TGTGCCAGCAGTTACTCGACAGGGCAAGAGACCCAGTACTTC
>TRBD2|TRBJ2-5|TRBV9|many
CASSVTSGVVQETQYF
TGTGCCAGCAGCGTTACTAGCGGGGTTGTTCAAGAGACCCAGTACTTC
>-|TRBJ2-2|TRBV5-6|few
CASSSDGTGELFF
TGTGCCAGCAGCTCGGACGGGACCGGGGAGCTGTTTTTT
>TRBD1|TRBJ1-2|TRBV7-2|-
CASSPHRDRAGYTF
TGTGCCAGCAGCCCCCACCGGGACAGGGCTGGCTACACCTTC
>-|TRBJ1-5|TRBV12-3/TRBV12-4|-
CASSAGGPRPQHF
TGTGCCAGCAGCGCGGGGGGCCCCCGGCCCCAGCATTTT
>-|TRBJ2-7|TRBV5-1|-
CASRSSGTIYEQYF
TGCGCCAGCAGGAGCTCCGGGACAATCTACGAGCAGTACTTC
>TRBD2|TRBJ2-1|TRBV3-1|few
CASSQASGTTNEQFF
TGTGCCAGCAGCCAAGCTAGCGGGACTACTAATGAGCAGTTCTTC
>TRBD1|TRBJ2-7|TRBV20-1|few
CSARTGGAADEQYF
TGCAGTGCAAGGACAGGGGGCGCTGCCGACGAGCAGTACTTC
>-|TRBJ2-5|TRBV12-3/TRBV12-4|-
CASSFRGAETQYF
TGTGCCAGCAGTTTTCGGGGGGCAGAGACCCAGTACTTC
>-|TRBJ2-2|TRBV21-1|-
CASSGRQGAIAGELFF
TGTGCCAGCAGCGGGCGACAGGGGGCTATAGCCGGGGAGCTGTTTTTT
>-|TRBJ2-5|TRBV5-1|few
CASSLDFRETQYF
TGCGCCAGCAGCTTGGACTTTAGGGAGACCCAGTACTTC
>-|TRBJ1-5|TRBV20-1|few
CSARVGGTDSSNQPQHF
TGCAGTGCTAGAGTAGGGGGGACCGACAGTAGCAATCAGCCCCAGCATTTT
>-|TRBJ2-7|TRBV5-1|-
CASSLARNSYEQYF
TGCGCCAGCAGCTTGGCCCGCAACTCCTACGAGCAGTACTTC
>-|TRBJ2-2|TRBV5-5|-
CASSLLGAANTGELFF
TGTGCCAGCAGCCTGCTGGGGGCAGCGAACACCGGGGAGCTGTTTTTT
>-|TRBJ2-7|TRBV19|few
CASSSSTGPYEQYF
TGTGCCAGTAGTTCCTCGACGGGACCCTACGAGCAGTACTTC
>-|TRBJ2-3|TRBV4-1|-
CASSRSPIAFGRTDTQYF
TGCGCCAGCAGCCGATCTCCTATTGCGTTTGGAAGGACAGATACGCAGTATTTT
>-|TRBJ1-1|TRBV19|-
CASRDRSMNTEAFF
TGTGCCAGTAGGGACAGATCCATGAACACTGAAGCTTTCTTT
>-|TRBJ2-7|TRBV9|-
CASSPGQNYEQYF
TGTGCCAGCAGTCCGGGGCAGAACTACGAGCAGTACTTC
>-|TRBJ2-3|TRBV29-1|-
CSVVGGLSSTDTQYF
TGCAGCGTTGTTGGAGGGCTATCTAGCACAGATACGCAGTATTTT